These 10 T cell receptor beta chains share one sample of origin, sequenced in a study of T cell repertoires in cytomegalovirus infection. TCRdb re-called the reads through MiXCR, storing one row per CDR3 protein. The sample contains over 100,000 distinct CDR3 sequences, approximately 28% of which appear only once. Their target antigens are unknown. The starting material was CD8+ T cells from cultured PBMCs, obtained from culture after CMV antigen stimulation. These receptors were taken from a human donor in good health (CMV status not recorded). Some clones in this sample may be carry-over from other donors' samples.

This clonotype was observed many times. The chain has TRBV7-6 and TRBJ2-1; tentatively, D is TRBD2 (5 bases). The CDR3 contains 12 residues. Trimming pared 3 bases from V and 8 bases from J, leaving 8 bases between. Germline assignment: CDR1 SGHVS and CDR2 FNYEAQ. The CDR3 coding sequence is TGTGCCAGCAGCTTGTACGGGGATGAGCAGTTCTTC. Encoded protein: CASSLYGDEQFF.

The chain employs TRBV7-6 and TRBJ2-5; TRBD1 matches at 9 bases. The CDR3 totals 15 residues. V trimming: 5 bases; J trimming: 4 bases; junction bases outside the gene matches: 8. Germline values: CDR1 SGHVS, CDR2 FNYEAQ. CDR3 bases: TGTGCCAGCAGCACTAGGTTACAGGGGGCAGAGACCCAGTACTTC. Translation gives CASSTRLQGAETQYF.

This clonotype has ten or more counts. The rearrangement uses TRBV7-6 and TRBJ2-3; D may correspond to TRBD1 or TRBD2 (6 bases each). There are 17 residues in the CDR3. V was cut by 5 bases and J by 2 bases, with 20 bases left in between. Germline CDR1 reads SGHVS; CDR2 reads FNYEAQ. The CDR3 nucleotides read TGTGCCAGCAGCCCGGGGGCCCCGTGGGCGGCCACAGATACGCAGTATTTT. It yields the protein CASSPGAPWAATDTQYF.

The chain combines TRBV11-2 with TRBJ2-7; no clear D gene. CDR1 is SGHAT and CDR2 is FQNNGV in the germline V gene. V was clipped by 3 bases and J by 6 bases, with 9 bases between them. The CDR3 has 12 residues. CDR3 sequence: CASSFGFSEQYF. The CDR3 region has the DNA TGTGCCAGCAGCTTTGGATTTAGCGAGCAGTACTTC.

The chain has TRBV13 and TRBJ2-7, with D tentatively TRBD1 (5 bases). The CDR3 is 14 amino acids. CDR1 and CDR2 (germline): PRHDT, FYEKMQ (reference sequence). V was cut by 0 bases and J by 3 bases, with 9 bases left in between. The CDR3 loop reads CASSLGGRDYEQYF. The CDR3 DNA reads TGTGCCAGCAGCTTAGGCGGCAGGGACTACGAGCAGTACTTC. Supplemented by reference TRBV13 and TRBJ2-7, the full variable domain reads AAGVIQSPRHLIKEKRETATLKCYPIPRHDTVYWYQQGPGQDPQFLISFYEKMQSDKGSIPDRFSAQQFSDYHSELNMSSLELGDSALYFCASSLGGRDYEQYFGPGTRLTVT.

The V call is TRBV6-5, the J call TRBJ1-1; tentatively, D is TRBD1 (6 bases). Germline CDR1 reads MNHEY; CDR2 reads SVGAGI. The CDR3 consists of 15 residues. Trimming cost V 6 bases and J 6 bases, with 20 bases left between them. The CDR3: CASSAASTGRPEAFF. The CDR3 bases are TGTGCCAGCAGCGCCGCATCGACAGGAAGGCCTGAAGCTTTCTTT.

A few counts support this clonotype. This chain joins TRBV20-1 and TRBJ1-2; TRBD1 matches 7 bases. The CDR3 covers 14 residues. The trim removed 6 bases at V and 4 bases at J, leaving 11 bases unmatched. Germline V lookup: CDR1 DFQATT, CDR2 SNEGSKA (reference sequence). The CDR3 sequence is CSAEKTGLGYGYTF. The CDR3 DNA reads TGCAGTGCCGAAAAGACAGGGTTAGGCTATGGCTACACCTTC.

This clonotype has at least ten counts. This CDR3 is CASSLANEDQETQYF. The CDR3 DNA sequence: TGTGCCAGCAGTTTAGCAAATGAAGACCAAGAGACCCAGTACTTC. This chain connects TRBV12-3 or TRBV12-4 to TRBJ2-5, with D unclear. The CDR3 is 15 amino acids. V shed 0 bases and J shed 0 bases, with 8 bases lying between them.

This clonotype showed up many times. The DNA of the CDR3 is TGTGCCAGCAGCTTGACACAGACTAGCGACTCCTACGAGCAGTACTTC. As protein: CASSLTQTSDSYEQYF. The V gene is TRBV11-2, the J gene TRBJ2-7; 8 bases line up with TRBD2. V was pared by 3 bases and J by 0 bases, with 7 bases of the junction left unmatched. The CDR3 is 16 residues long. Germline CDR1 SGHAT, CDR2 FQNNGV.

J is TRBJ1-2 and V is TRBV9; D remains unclear. CDR1 and CDR2 (germline): SGDLS, YYNGEE. V was trimmed by 4 bases and J by 8 bases, leaving 12 bases between them. The CDR3 runs 12 residues. CDR3 residues: CASSLRTDGYTF. In nucleotides, the CDR3 is TGTGCCAGCAGCCTGAGAACAGACGGCTACACCTTC.